The 20 T cell receptor beta chains reported below all come from one sample, sequenced in a study of blood T cells in healthy people across ages. Combining a sample-barcoded 5' primer with a J-beta primer mix, a second PCR ran for roughly 6 to 12 cycles. From the 5' RACE reads, TCRdb called clonotypes with MiXCR, one entry per CDR3 protein. The profile shows roughly 2 million distinct CDR3 sequences, approximately 50% of them singletons. Material for sequencing was blood. The receptors were gathered from a woman aged 40 to 55 in good health.

The CDR3 DNA is TGTGCCAGCAGCCAAGAATGGAGCGGGGGACCCTACAATGAGCAGTTCTTC. Protein sequence: CASSQEWSGGPYNEQFF. This sequence joins TRBV4-2 and TRBJ2-1; 8 bases agree with TRBD2. In germline, CDR1 is LGHNA, CDR2 YNFKEQ. V was pared by 0 bases and J by 2 bases, with 6 bases of the junction left unmatched. This CDR3 region has 17 residues.

This clonotype showed up just a few times. One junction end disagrees with the germline gene, perhaps due to a read error. This chain links TRBV7-7 with TRBJ2-3; D is perhaps TRBD1 or TRBD2 (6 bases each). CDR1 and CDR2 (germline): SSHAT, FNYEAQ (reference sequence). The CDR3 has 15 amino acids. CDR3 in amino acids: CASSPVQGRTDTQYF. The DNA of the CDR3 is TGTGCTAGCAGCCCCGTGCAGGGGAGGACAGATACGCAGTATTTT.

Notes on this clonotype: One junction end does not reproduce the germline sequence, and a read error may be involved. The rearrangement links TRBV28 to TRBJ2-6; D possibly uses TRBD1 or TRBD2 (5 bases each). The germline gives CDR1 MDHEN, CDR2 SYDVKM. The CDR3 contains 15 residues. CDR3 sequence (DNA): TGTGCCAGCAGGAAGCAGGACTCTGGGGCCAACGTCCTGGCTTTC. Its protein product is CASRKQDSGANVLAF.

This chain joins TRBV6-1 and TRBJ2-1; 8 bases map to TRBD1. CDR1 is MNHNS and CDR2 is SASEGT in the germline V gene. The CDR3 is 14 residues long. Trimming cost V 5 bases and J 10 bases; bases outside gene matches: 10. CDR3 nucleotide sequence: TGTGCCAGCAGTAGAACCGGGACAGGATACGAGCAGTTCTTC. The encoded protein is CASSRTGTGYEQFF.

There are a few counts of this clonotype. The chain recombines TRBV20-1 with TRBJ2-3; D is possibly TRBD2 (7 bases). Per the germline V gene, CDR1 is DFQATT and CDR2 is SNEGSKA (reference sequence). Trimming pared 5 bases from V and 5 bases from J, leaving 23 bases between. The CDR3 spans 16 residues. The CDR3 nucleotides are TGCAGTGCTGAGGGGGGGTGGCGTCAGGTGGGAGATACGCAGTATTTT. This codes for CSAEGGWRQVGDTQYF.

This clonotype has a handful of counts. The chain employs TRBV27 and TRBJ2-3, with D uncertain. Germline CDR1 reads MNHEY; CDR2 reads SMNVEV (reference sequence). The CDR3 has 14 residues. Trimming left V 0 bases short and J 4 bases short, with 8 bases between. Here the CDR3 reads CASSLSHGSDTQYF. In DNA, the CDR3 is TGTGCCAGCAGTTTATCGCACGGGTCAGATACGCAGTATTTT.

The rearrangement uses TRBV6-2 or TRBV6-3 and TRBJ2-1; 10 nucleotides match TRBD2. V lost 7 bases to trimming and J lost 6 bases; unmatched junction nucleotides: 12. Germline-derived CDR1 and CDR2 are MNHEY and SVGEGT. CDR3 size: 16 residues. The DNA of the CDR3 is TGTGCCAGCAACCACCCCGCACTAGCGGGGATCAATGAGCAGTTCTTC. Protein: CASNHPALAGINEQFF.

The chain uses TRBV12-3 or TRBV12-4 and TRBJ2-7, with TRBD2 as a possible D gene (7 bases). This CDR3 is 17 amino acids long. With 0 bases removed from V and 2 bases from J, the gap between germline ends came to 17 bases. The CDR3 region is CASSLAESGGGPYEQYF. The CDR3 DNA follows: TGTGCCAGCAGTTTAGCGGAATCGGGCGGGGGCCCCTACGAGCAGTACTTC.

The V and J genes are TRBV4-3 and TRBJ2-3; 7 nucleotides match TRBD2. CDR3 length equals 17 residues. V shed 1 base, J shed 7 bases, and the junction held 14 bases outside the gene matches. Germline CDR1 and CDR2: LGHNA and YSLEER. CDR3: CASSQGWAAGEKNTQYF. CDR3 sequence (DNA): TGCGCCAGCAGCCAAGGATGGGCCGCGGGGGAAAAAAATACGCAGTATTTT.

The chain carries TRBV6-2 or TRBV6-3 and TRBJ2-1, with a weak D call TRBD2 (6 bases). The V gene's germline CDR1 is MNHEY and CDR2 SVGEGT. This CDR3 comprises 15 residues. Trimming shortened V by 9 bases and J by 1 base, and 16 bases separated the two germline ends. CDR3 protein: CASTRIAASYNEQFF. The CDR3 DNA reads as TGTGCCAGTACGCGCATAGCGGCGTCCTACAATGAGCAGTTCTTC.

The chain carries TRBV7-3 and TRBJ2-3; TRBD2 agrees at 8 bases. Germline values: CDR1 SGHTA, CDR2 FQGTGA. With V trimmed by 5 bases and J by 5 bases, 6 bases remained unmatched. CDR3 length: 14 residues. CDR3 nucleotide sequence: TGTGCCAGCAGCCGGGGGGGCCGAGAAGATACGCAGTATTTT. This encodes CASSRGGREDTQYF. The complete variable domain, with remaining parts taken from reference TRBV7-3 and TRBJ2-3, reads GAGVSQTPSNKVTEKGKYVELRCDPISGHTALYWYRQSLGQGPEFLIYFQGTGAADDSGLPNDRFFAVRPEGSVSTLKIQRTERGDSAVYLCASSRGGREDTQYFGPGTRLTVL.

A few counts support this clonotype. This chain connects TRBV20-1 to TRBJ2-4, with D possibly being TRBD2 (5 bases). The J call is doubtful: the DNA matches TRBJ2-7 better. From germline, CDR1 is DFQATT and CDR2 SNEGSKA (reference sequence). The CDR3 is 12 residues long. The DNA for the CDR3 is TGCAGTGCCGAAGGGAGCTCCTACGAGCAGTACTTC. It codes for CSAEGSSYEQYF.

The chain recombines TRBV6-6 with TRBJ2-3, with D perhaps matching TRBD2 (6 bases). Per the germline V gene, CDR1 is MNHNY and CDR2 is SVGAGI (reference sequence). V lost 8 bases and J 6 bases, leaving 12 bases between the germline ends. This CDR3 is 12 amino acids long. DNA of the CDR3: TGTGCCAGCTGCGGGACCGTTGATACGCAGTATTTT. Amino acids: CASCGTVDTQYF.

In this sample, this clonotype turned up a few times. The J gene is TRBJ2-5, the V gene TRBV7-9; the match to TRBD1 covers 8 bases. Germline V gene lookup returns CDR1 SEHNR and CDR2 FQNEAQ (reference sequence). The CDR3 has 15 amino acids. Trimming removed 6 bases from V and 4 bases from J; junction bases left unmatched: 10. The CDR3 nucleotides read TGTGCCAGCAGTTCTACAGGGGGAGTAGCAGAGACCCAGTACTTC. This sequence encodes CASSSTGGVAETQYF. The variable domain in full, with the rest retrieved from reference TRBV7-9 and TRBJ2-5, is DTGVSQNPRHKITKRGQNVTFRCDPISEHNRLYWYRQTLGQGPEFLTYFQNEAQLEKSRLLSDRFSAERPKGSFSTLEIQRTEQGDSAMYLCASSSTGGVAETQYFGPGTRLLVL.

The gene calls are TRBV4-2 and TRBJ2-1; D gene unclear. Gene TRBJ2-7 matches the end of the DNA better, so the J call may be wrong. Germline V gene data show CDR1 as LGHNA and CDR2 as YNFKEQ. The CDR3 has 17 amino acids. The CDR3 sequence is CASSRVRATGSYNEQYF. CDR3 nucleotide sequence: TGTGCCAGCAGCCGAGTTCGGGCAACGGGCTCCTACAATGAGCAGTACTTC.

The chain employs TRBV4-1 and TRBJ2-4; D is possibly TRBD1 (5 bases). Near its end, the DNA agrees better with TRBJ2-7, so the J call may be wrong. CDR1 is MGHRA, CDR2 YSYEKL, per germline. The CDR3 is 13 amino acids. CDR3 sequence reads: CASSQEGHYEQYF. The CDR3 DNA sequence: TGCGCCAGCAGCCAAGAGGGGCACTACGAGCAGTACTTC.

This clonotype was recorded many times. The CDR3 is CASSLLRGGEETQYF. DNA for the CDR3: TGTGCCAGCAGTTTGCTCCGAGGGGGCGAAGAGACCCAGTACTTC. This sequence joins TRBV12-3 or TRBV12-4 and TRBJ2-5; 7 bases are a match to TRBD1. The CDR3 sequence is 15 residues long. Losses at the gene ends were 3 bases for V and 3 bases for J; bases not matched to a gene: 7.

The V call is TRBV7-9, the J call TRBJ2-4; 10 nucleotides agree with TRBD1. Matching the DNA end better, TRBJ2-7 makes the J call doubtful. Germline values: CDR1 SEHNR, CDR2 FQNEAQ (reference sequence). The CDR3 covers 14 residues. The CDR3 DNA sequence: TGTGCCAGCAGCGAGGGACAGGGGAAGGACGAGCAGTACTTC. Translation gives CASSEGQGKDEQYF.

The J gene is TRBJ2-7, the V gene TRBV18; D is possibly TRBD1 (6 bases). The J call may be in error: the DNA end matches TRBJ2-5 better. The germline CDR1 and CDR2 sequences are KGHSH and LQKENI. CDR3 length equals 13 residues. For the CDR3, the DNA is TGTGCCAGCTCCGACTATACAGGGGAGACCCAGTACTTC. Translating gives CASSDYTGETQYF.

The rearrangement links TRBV6-2 or TRBV6-3 to TRBJ2-5; D is undetermined. Trimming removed 0 bases at V and 5 bases at J, with 10 bases between. This CDR3 is built from 14 residues. The V gene's germline CDR1 is MNHEY and CDR2 SVGEGT. In nucleotides, the CDR3 is TGTGCCAGCAGTTACTCGGCTAGTTTTGAGACCCAGTACTTC. Translated: CASSYSASFETQYF.